This TCR beta chain was obtained from a study of blood T cell repertoires in COVID-19 (TCRdb year 2020). In terms of the full investigation: The collaborator samples originated in the United States, Italy and Spain and spanned the acute and convalescent phases of COVID-19. The material from the prospective study consisted of cDNA or gDNA derived from T cells, B-cell-depleted T cells, or PBMCs. Subjects who had been exposed to COVID-19, were actively infected with it, or had recovered from it provided the deeply sampled blood TCRbeta repertoires that made up the dataset. The repertoires were released in a freely available public database meant as a resource for research on the immune response to SARS-CoV-2. The samples were drawn from two sources: the first 160 participants of the ongoing ImmuneRACE study, and 1,000 to 1,500 subjects contributed by 6 global collaborators. Sample metadata almost always included a de-identified subject ID, COVID-19 status, age in years and sex. HLA class I and class II types, where available, came from metadata supplied by the sample provider rather than from assay-based typing. Results and caveats for the whole study, not just this receptor: The quantity of clinical and demographic metadata differed by source and by participant and was supplied without curation.

The CDR3, cysteine through phenylalanine, is 15 amino acids long. Only the CDR3 part of the read is kept: 45 bases, read in frame from the first base. CDR1 and CDR2 are read off the germline V gene (reference sequence) as LNHDA and SQIVND. Trimmed from V: 3 bases; trimmed from J: 3 bases; junction bases lacking a gene match: 8. The collaborating institutions used their own protocols to collect whole blood in K2EDTA tubes. For TCRbeta analysis, collaborator samples were shipped as frozen whole blood, as isolated PBMCs, or as DNA extracted from either sample type. A remark on this clone: No antigen is known for it. No qualities accompany the bases; no much larger clone lies one base away.

TCRbeta CDR3 regions were amplified from genomic DNA by means of the immunoSEQ Assay, a bias-controlled multiplex PCR. On the authors' methods: Within the assay, amplification of reference gene primers was used to estimate how many nucleated cells each sample contained. Sequence reads were collapsed and filtered to measure the absolute abundance of every unique TCRbeta CDR3 rearrangement. For each sample, productive Simpson clonality was calculated as the square root of Simpson's diversity index over productive rearrangements. TCRdb took this table from immuneACCESS and kept in-frame rearrangements with V and J called. Such tables lack part of the clones; where checked against another copy, unresolved V genes explain under half of the gap, and the rest is unexplained. D and trimming come from the DNA, and the V and J calls and clone size come from that table. The sample profile shows roughly 140,000 clones; around 85% of them were found once. Of the sample, roughly 2.9% falls within the top ten clones.

Recombination connected TRBV19 to TRBJ2-7; the central 7 bases match TRBD1. This receptor was obtained from a man between 45 and 60 years old with acute or convalescent COVID-19. Sequencing input: peripheral blood. In nucleotides, the sequence is TGTGCCAGTAGTATTCTGGGGACAGAGGGCTACGAGCAGTACTTC. Its protein is CASSILGTEGYEQYF.